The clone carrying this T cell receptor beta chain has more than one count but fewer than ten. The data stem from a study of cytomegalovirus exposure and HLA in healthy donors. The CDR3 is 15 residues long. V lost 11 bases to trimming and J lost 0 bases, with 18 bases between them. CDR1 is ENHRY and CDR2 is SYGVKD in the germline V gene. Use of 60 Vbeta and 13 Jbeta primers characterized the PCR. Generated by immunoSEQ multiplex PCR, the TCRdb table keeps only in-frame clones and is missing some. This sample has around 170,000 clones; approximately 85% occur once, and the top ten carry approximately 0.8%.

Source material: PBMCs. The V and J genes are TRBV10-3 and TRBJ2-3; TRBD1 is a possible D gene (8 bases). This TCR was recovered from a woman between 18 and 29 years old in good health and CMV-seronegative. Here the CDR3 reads CAGGGQVTSTDTQYF. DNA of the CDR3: TGTGCCGGCGGGGGACAGGTGACTAGCACAGATACGCAGTATTTT.